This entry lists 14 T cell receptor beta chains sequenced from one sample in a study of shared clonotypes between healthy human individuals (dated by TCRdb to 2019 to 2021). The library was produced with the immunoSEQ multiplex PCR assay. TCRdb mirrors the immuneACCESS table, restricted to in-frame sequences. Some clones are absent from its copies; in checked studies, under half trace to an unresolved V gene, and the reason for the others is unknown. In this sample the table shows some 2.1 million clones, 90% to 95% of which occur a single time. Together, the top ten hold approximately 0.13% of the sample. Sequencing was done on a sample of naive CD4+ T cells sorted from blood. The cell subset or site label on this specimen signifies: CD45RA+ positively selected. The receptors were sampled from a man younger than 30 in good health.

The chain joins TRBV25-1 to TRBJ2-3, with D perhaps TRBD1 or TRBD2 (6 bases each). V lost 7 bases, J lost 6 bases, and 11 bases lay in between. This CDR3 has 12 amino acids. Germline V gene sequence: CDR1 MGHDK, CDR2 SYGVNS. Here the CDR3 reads CASTRGGDTQYF. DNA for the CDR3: TGTGCCAGCACTAGAGGGGGGGATACGCAGTATTTT. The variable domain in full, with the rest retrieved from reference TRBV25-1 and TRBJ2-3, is EADIYQTPRYLVIGTGKKITLECSQTMGHDKMYWYQQDPGMELHLIHYSYGVNSTEKGDLSSESTVSRIRTEHFPLTLESARPSHTSQYLCASTRGGDTQYFGPGTRLTVL.

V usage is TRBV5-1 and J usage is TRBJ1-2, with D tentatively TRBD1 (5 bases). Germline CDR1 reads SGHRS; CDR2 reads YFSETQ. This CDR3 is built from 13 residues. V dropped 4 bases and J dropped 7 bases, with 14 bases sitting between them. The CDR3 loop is CASSLTPQGGYTF. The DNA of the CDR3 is TGCGCCAGCAGCCTGACCCCCCAGGGTGGCTACACCTTC.

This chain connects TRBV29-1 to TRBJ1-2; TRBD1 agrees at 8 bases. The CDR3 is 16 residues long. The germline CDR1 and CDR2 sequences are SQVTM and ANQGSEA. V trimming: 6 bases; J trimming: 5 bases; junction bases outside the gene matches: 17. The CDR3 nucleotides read TGCAGCGTGGATACTGGGGACAGGAAGCAGGTGTATGGCTACACCTTC. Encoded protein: CSVDTGDRKQVYGYTF.

The CDR3 sequence is CASSPGQGETYEQYF. CDR3 DNA sequence: TGTGCCAGCAGCCCGGGACAGGGAGAAACCTACGAGCAGTACTTC. V gene TRBV7-8 combines with J gene TRBJ2-7, with 9 positions matching TRBD1. Germline V gene lookup returns CDR1 SGHVS and CDR2 FQNEAQ. This CDR3 has 15 amino acids. V lost 5 bases, J lost 2 bases, and 7 bases stayed unmatched.

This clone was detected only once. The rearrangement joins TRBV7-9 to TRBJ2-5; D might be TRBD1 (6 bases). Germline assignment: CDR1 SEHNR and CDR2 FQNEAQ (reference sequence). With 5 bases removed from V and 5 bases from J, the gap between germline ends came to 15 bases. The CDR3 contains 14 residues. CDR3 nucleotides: TGTGCCAGCAGCCTACCAAGGACAGCGGAGACCCAGTACTTC. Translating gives CASSLPRTAETQYF.

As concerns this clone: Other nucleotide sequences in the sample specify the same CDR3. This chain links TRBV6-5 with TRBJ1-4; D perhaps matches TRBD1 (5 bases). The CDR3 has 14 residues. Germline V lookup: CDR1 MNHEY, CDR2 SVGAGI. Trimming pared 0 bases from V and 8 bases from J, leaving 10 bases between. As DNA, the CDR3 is TGTGCCAGCAGTTACTCGCCAGGGCGAGAAAAACTGTTTTTT. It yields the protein CASSYSPGREKLFF.

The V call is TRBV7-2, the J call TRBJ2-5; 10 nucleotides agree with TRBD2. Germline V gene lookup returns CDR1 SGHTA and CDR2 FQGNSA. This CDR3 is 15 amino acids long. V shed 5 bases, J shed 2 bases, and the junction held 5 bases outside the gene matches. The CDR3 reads CASSQRTSGQETQYF. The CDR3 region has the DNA TGTGCCAGCAGCCAGAGGACTAGCGGACAAGAGACCCAGTACTTC.

The CDR3 loop reads CASSRTGGTSIYEQFF. The CDR3 bases are TGTGCCAGCAGCCGTACCGGGGGGACTAGCATTTATGAGCAGTTCTTC. V usage is TRBV14 and J usage is TRBJ2-1; 9 bases fit TRBD2. Germline loops: CDR1 SGHDN, CDR2 FVKESK. V dropped 4 bases and J dropped 8; count of bases not matched to a gene: 12. The CDR3 loop spans 16 amino acids. Filled out from reference TRBV14 and TRBJ2-1, the complete variable domain reads EAGVTQFPSHSVIEKGQTVTLRCDPISGHDNLYWYRRVMGKEIKFLLHFVKESKQDESGMPNNRFLAERTGGTYSTLKVQPAELEDSGVYFCASSRTGGTSIYEQFFGPGTRLTVL.

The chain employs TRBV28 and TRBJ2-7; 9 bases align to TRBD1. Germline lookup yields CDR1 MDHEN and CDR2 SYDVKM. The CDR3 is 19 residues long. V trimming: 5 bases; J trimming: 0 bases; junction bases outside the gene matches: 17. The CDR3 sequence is CASSTRTGASPISSYEQYF. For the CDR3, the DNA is TGTGCCAGCAGTACCAGGACAGGGGCCTCACCGATATCCTCCTACGAGCAGTACTTC.

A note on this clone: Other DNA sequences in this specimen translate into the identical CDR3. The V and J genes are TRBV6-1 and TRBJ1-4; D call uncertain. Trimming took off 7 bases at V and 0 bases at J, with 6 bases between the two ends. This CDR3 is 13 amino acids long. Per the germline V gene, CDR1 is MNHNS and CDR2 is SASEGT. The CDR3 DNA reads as TGTGCCAGCACCGGAACAACTAATGAAAAACTGTTTTTT. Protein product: CASTGTTNEKLFF.

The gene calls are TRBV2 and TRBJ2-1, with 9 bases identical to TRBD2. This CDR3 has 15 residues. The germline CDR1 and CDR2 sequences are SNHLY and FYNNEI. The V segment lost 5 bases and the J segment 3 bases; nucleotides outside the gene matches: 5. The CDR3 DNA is TGTGCCAGCAGTCCTAGCGGGGCTTTCTACAATGAGCAGTTCTTC. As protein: CASSPSGAFYNEQFF. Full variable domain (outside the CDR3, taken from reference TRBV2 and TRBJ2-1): EPEVTQTPSHQVTQMGQEVILRCVPISNHLYFYWYRQILGQKVEFLVSFYNNEISEKSEIFDDQFSVERPDGSNFTLKIRSTKLEDSAMYFCASSPSGAFYNEQFFGPGTRLTVL.

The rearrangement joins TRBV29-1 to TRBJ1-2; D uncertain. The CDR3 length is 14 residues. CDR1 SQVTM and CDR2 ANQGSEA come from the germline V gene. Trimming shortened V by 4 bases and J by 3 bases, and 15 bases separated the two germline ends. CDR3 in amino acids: CSVGRIPVDYGYTF. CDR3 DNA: TGCAGCGTTGGCCGAATCCCGGTGGACTATGGCTACACCTTC.

The CDR3 nucleotides read TGTGCCAGCAGTTTAAGAGGGAACCCTACAGATACGCAGTATTTT. As protein: CASSLRGNPTDTQYF. The chain links TRBV27 to TRBJ2-3, with D perhaps TRBD2 (5 bases). Germline V lookup: CDR1 MNHEY, CDR2 SMNVEV (reference sequence). Trimming took 2 bases from V and 3 from J, leaving 12 bases between them. CDR3 size: 15 residues.

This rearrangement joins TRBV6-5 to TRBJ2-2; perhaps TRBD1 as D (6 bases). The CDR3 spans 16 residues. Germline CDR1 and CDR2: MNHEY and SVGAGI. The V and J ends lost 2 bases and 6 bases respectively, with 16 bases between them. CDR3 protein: CASSYPGTGKSGELFF. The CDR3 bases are TGTGCCAGCAGTTACCCGGGTACAGGGAAGTCCGGGGAGCTGTTTTTT.